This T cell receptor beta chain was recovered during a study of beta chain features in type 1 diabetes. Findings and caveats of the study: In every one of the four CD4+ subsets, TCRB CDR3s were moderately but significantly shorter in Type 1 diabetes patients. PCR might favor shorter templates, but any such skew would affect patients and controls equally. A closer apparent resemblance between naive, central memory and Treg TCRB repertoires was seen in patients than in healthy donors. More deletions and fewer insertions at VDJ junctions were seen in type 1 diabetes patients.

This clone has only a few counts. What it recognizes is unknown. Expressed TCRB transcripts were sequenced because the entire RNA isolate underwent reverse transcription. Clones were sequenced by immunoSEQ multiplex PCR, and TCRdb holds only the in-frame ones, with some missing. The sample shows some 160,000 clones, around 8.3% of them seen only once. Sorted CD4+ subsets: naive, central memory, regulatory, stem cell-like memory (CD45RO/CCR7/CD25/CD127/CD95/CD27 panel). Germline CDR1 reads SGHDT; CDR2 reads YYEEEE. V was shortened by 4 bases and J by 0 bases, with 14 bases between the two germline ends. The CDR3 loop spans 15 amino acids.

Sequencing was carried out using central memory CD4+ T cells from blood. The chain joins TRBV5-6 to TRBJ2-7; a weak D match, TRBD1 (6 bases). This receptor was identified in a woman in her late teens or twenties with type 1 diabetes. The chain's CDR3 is CASSNTGMSSYEQYF. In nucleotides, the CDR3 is TGTGCCAGCAGCAATACAGGGATGAGCTCCTACGAGCAGTACTTC.